The 7 T cell receptor beta chains presented below share a single source sample, sequenced in a study of blood T cell repertoires in COVID-19. TCRdb's table, derived via immunoSEQ multiplex PCR, lists solely in-frame clones and lacks some. Of hundreds of thousands of clones listed, around 88% are singletons. The sequenced material came from peripheral blood. The receptors here all came from a woman aged 70 to 79 with COVID-19, enrolled during active disease.

There are a few counts of this clone. This sequence joins TRBV4-2 and TRBJ2-5; a weak D match, TRBD2 (5 bases). This CDR3 has 15 amino acids. V dropped 0 bases and J dropped 0 bases, with 8 bases sitting between them. Germline V gene lookup returns CDR1 LGHNA and CDR2 YNFKEQ. The CDR3 bases are TGTGCCAGCAGCCAAGATTACGGGAACCAAGAGACCCAGTACTTC. Translated: CASSQDYGNQETQYF.

Details on this clone: At one of its ends the junction is not consistent with the germline gene, which may arise from a read error. The chain employs TRBV5-1 and TRBJ2-7; unclear D gene. There are 13 residues in the CDR3. Per the germline V gene, CDR1 is SGHRS and CDR2 is YFSETQ. This chain's CDR3 is CASSPIISHEQYF. In DNA, the CDR3 is TGCGCCAGCAGCCCTATCATCTCCCACGAGCAGTACTTC.

The chain has TRBV27 and TRBJ1-2; TRBD1 matches 7 bases. The CDR3 is 16 residues long. CDR1 and CDR2 (germline): MNHEY, SMNVEV (reference sequence). J was trimmed by 7 bases and V by 5 bases; bases with no gene match: 16. DNA of the CDR3: TGTGCCAGCAGTCCCTGGACGGACAGGATTTCCTCTGGCTACACCTTC. Its protein is CASSPWTDRISSGYTF.

The chain uses TRBV7-2 and TRBJ1-2, with D unresolved. This CDR3 region has 15 residues. Trimming pared 1 base from V and 1 base from J, leaving 10 bases between. From germline, CDR1 is SGHTA and CDR2 FQGNSA. CDR3: CASSLGAPGNYGYTF. The DNA of the CDR3 is TGTGCCAGCAGCTTAGGGGCCCCCGGTAACTATGGCTACACCTTC. Full variable domain (outside the CDR3, taken from reference TRBV7-2 and TRBJ1-2): GAGVSQSPSNKVTEKGKDVELRCDPISGHTALYWYRQSLGQGLEFLIYFQGNSAPDKSGLPSDRFSAERTGGSVSTLTIQRTQQEDSAVYLCASSLGAPGNYGYTFGSGTRLTVV.

This chain joins TRBV18 and TRBJ2-5, with a possible D match to TRBD1 (6 bases). V was clipped by 5 bases and J by 2 bases, with 15 bases between them. The germline V gene has CDR1 KGHSH and CDR2 LQKENI. This CDR3 comprises 15 residues. CDR3 DNA sequence: TGTGCCAGCTCATCCTGGACCGGGACACAAGAGACCCAGTACTTC. It translates to CASSSWTGTQETQYF.

The chain uses TRBV7-6 and TRBJ2-2; no clear D. CDR1 SGHVS and CDR2 FNYEAQ come from the germline V gene. The CDR3 has 14 amino acids. Trimming took off 2 bases at V and 1 base at J, with 5 bases between the two ends. CDR3 protein: CASSLNRNTGELFF. The CDR3 DNA is TGTGCCAGCAGCTTAAACAGGAACACCGGGGAGCTGTTTTTT.

This chain joins TRBV27 and TRBJ2-1, with 9 bases identical to TRBD1. V lost 2 bases, J lost 9 bases, and 11 bases stayed unmatched. The germline V gene has CDR1 MNHEY and CDR2 SMNVEV (reference sequence). The CDR3 extends over 16 amino acids. The CDR3 spells CASSLPSGTGYGEQFF. CDR3 coding DNA: TGTGCCAGCAGTTTACCATCCGGGACAGGGTACGGTGAGCAGTTCTTC.